This T cell receptor (beta chain) was captured in a study of T-cell reconstitution after alpha-beta-depleted transplantation in children. This clonotype appeared a few times. Germline CDR1 SQVTM, CDR2 ANQGSEA. V was shortened by 5 bases and J by 2 bases, with 12 bases between the two germline ends. The CDR3 is 13 amino acids. Preparation of the TCRbeta library used unique molecular identifiers. MiXCR, applied by TCRdb to the PCR reads, yields one record per CDR3 protein. The table shows hundreds of thousands of distinct CDR3 sequences, with under 15% occurring only once. This sequence originates from a male patient younger than 18 who had a stem cell transplant for acute myeloid leukemia, so the T cells may come from the graft donor. This chain uses TRBV29-1 with TRBJ2-5; D gene ambiguous. The input for sequencing was PBMCs, mostly from graft donor cells, taken 360 days after TCRalphabeta/CD19-depleted stem cell transplant. The CDR3 DNA sequence: TGCAGCGTTAGGGCTCTCCTACAAGAGACCCAGTACTTC. Translation gives CSVRALLQETQYF.